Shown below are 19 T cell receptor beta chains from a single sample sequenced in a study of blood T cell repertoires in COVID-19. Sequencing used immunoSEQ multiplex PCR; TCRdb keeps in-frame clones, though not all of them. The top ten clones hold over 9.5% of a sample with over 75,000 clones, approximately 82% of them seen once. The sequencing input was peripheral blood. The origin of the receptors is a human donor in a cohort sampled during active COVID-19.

CDR3 sequence (DNA): TGTGCCAGCAGCCAGAGGGGAACAGGGATACACAATGAGCAGTTCTTC. Residues: CASSQRGTGIHNEQFF. The chain recombines TRBV7-9 with TRBJ2-1; possibly TRBD1 for D (6 bases). Per germline, CDR1 SEHNR and CDR2 FQNEAQ (reference sequence). V dropped 5 bases and J dropped 5 bases, with 19 bases sitting between them. This CDR3 region has 16 residues.

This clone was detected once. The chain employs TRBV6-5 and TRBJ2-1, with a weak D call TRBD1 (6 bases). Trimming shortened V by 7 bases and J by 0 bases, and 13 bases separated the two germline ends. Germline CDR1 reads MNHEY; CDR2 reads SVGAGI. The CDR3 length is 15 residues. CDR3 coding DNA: TGTGCCAGCACCAGGACAGTAAGCTCCTACAATGAGCAGTTCTTC. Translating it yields CASTRTVSSYNEQFF.

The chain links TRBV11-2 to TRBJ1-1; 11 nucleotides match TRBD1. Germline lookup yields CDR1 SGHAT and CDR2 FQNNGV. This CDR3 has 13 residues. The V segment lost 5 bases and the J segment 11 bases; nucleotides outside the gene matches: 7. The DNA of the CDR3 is TGTGCCAGCAGCAAAGGACAGGGGGCTGGTGCTTTCTTT. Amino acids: CASSKGQGAGAFF.

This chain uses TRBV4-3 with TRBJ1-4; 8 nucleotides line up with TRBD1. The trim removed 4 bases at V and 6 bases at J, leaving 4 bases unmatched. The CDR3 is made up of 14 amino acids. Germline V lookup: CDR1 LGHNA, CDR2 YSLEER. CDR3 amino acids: CASSPGQGDEKLFF. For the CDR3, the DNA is TGCGCCAGCAGCCCCGGACAGGGAGATGAAAAACTGTTTTTT.

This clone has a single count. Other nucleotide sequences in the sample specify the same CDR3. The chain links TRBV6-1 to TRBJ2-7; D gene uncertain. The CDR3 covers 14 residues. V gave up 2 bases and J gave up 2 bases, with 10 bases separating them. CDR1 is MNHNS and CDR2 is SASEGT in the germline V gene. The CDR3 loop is CASSESGRAYEQYF. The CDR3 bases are TGTGCCAGCAGTGAAAGTGGTAGAGCCTACGAGCAGTACTTC.

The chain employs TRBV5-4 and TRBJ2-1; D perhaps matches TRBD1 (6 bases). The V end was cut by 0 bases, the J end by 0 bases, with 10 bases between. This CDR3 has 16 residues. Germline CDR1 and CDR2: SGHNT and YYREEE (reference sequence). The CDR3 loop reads CASSLGGHSSYNEQFF. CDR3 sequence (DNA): TGTGCCAGCAGCTTGGGGGGGCATAGCTCCTACAATGAGCAGTTCTTC.

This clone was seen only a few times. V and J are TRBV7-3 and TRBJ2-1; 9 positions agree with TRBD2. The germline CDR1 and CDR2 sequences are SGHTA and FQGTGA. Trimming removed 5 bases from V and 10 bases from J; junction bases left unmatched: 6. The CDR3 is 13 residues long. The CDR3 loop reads CASSLQTSGEQFF. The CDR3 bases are TGTGCCAGCAGCCTCCAGACTAGCGGAGAGCAGTTCTTC.

CDR3 region: CASSVGRGNEKLFF. The CDR3 DNA sequence: TGTGCCAGCAGCGTAGGAAGGGGTAATGAAAAACTGTTTTTT. The rearrangement links TRBV9 to TRBJ1-4, with D perhaps TRBD1 (5 bases). V was shortened by 0 bases and J by 4 bases, with 7 bases between the two germline ends. The CDR3 extends over 14 amino acids. In germline, CDR1 is SGDLS, CDR2 YYNGEE.

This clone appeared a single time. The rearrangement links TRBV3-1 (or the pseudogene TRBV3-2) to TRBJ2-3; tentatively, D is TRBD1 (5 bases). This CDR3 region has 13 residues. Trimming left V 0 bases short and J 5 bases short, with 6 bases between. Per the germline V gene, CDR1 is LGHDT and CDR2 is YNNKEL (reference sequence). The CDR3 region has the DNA TGTGCCAGCAGCCAAGATAGGGGAGATACGCAGTATTTT. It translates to CASSQDRGDTQYF.

The CDR3 is CASSFSGGNTEAFF. As DNA, the CDR3 is TGTGCCAGCAGCTTCAGCGGGGGAAACACTGAAGCTTTCTTT. The chain recombines TRBV5-5 with TRBJ1-1; D possibly corresponds to TRBD1 (5 bases). The CDR3 contains 14 residues. Germline V gene sequence: CDR1 SGHKS, CDR2 YYEKEE (reference sequence). The germline V and J ends were trimmed by 2 bases and 2 bases, with 10 bases remaining between them.

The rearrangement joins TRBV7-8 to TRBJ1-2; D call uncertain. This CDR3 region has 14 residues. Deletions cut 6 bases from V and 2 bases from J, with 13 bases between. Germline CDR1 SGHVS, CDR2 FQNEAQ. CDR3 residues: CASSVQSENYGYTF. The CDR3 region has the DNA TGTGCCAGCAGTGTACAGAGTGAGAACTATGGCTACACCTTC.

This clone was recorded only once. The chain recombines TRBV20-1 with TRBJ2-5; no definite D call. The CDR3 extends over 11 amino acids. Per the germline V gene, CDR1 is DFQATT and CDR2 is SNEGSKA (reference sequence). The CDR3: CSVTRQETQYF. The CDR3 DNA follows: TGCAGCGTGACAAGGCAGGAGACCCAGTACTTC.

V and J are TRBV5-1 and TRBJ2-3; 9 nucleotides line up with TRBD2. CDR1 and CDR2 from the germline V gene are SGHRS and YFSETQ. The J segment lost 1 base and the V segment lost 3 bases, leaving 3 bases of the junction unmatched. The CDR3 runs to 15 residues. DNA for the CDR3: TGCGCCAGCAGCTGCGGGGGGGGGCGCACAGATACGCAGTATTTT. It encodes CASSCGGGRTDTQYF. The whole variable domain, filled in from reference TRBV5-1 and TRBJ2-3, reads KAGVTQTPRYLIKTRGQQVTLSCSPISGHRSVSWYQQTPGQGLQFLFEYFSETQRNKGNFPGRFSGRQFSNSRSEMNVSTLELGDSALYLCASSCGGGRTDTQYFGPGTRLTVL.

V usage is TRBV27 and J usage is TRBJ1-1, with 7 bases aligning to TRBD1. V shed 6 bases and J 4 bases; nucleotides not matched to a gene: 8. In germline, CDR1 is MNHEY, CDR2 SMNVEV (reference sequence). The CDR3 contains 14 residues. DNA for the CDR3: TGTGCCAGCAGCCTCAGACAGGGAGGCACTGAAGCTTTCTTT. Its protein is CASSLRQGGTEAFF.

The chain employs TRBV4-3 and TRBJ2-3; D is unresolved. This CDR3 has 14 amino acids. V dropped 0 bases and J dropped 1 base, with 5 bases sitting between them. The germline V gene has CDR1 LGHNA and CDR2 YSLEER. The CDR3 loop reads CASSQDTGTDTQYF. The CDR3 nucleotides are TGCGCCAGCAGCCAAGATACAGGCACAGATACGCAGTATTTT.

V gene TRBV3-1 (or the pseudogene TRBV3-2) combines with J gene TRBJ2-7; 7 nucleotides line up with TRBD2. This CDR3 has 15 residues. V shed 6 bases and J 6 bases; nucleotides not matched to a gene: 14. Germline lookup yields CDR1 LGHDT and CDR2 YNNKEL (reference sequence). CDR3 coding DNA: TGTGCCAGCAGAAAGGCGGGGGAGGGCCGCTCCGAGCAGTACTTC. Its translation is CASRKAGEGRSEQYF.

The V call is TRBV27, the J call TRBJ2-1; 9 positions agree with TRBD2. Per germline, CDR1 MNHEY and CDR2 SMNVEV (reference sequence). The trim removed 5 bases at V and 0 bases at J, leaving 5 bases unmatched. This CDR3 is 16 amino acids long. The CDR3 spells CASSPSGRSSYNEQFF. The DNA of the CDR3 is TGTGCCAGCAGTCCAAGCGGGAGGTCCTCCTACAATGAGCAGTTCTTC.

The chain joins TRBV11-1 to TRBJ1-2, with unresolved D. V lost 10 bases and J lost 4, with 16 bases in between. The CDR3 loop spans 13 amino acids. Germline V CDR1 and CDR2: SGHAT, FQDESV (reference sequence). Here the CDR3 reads CATAAGISYGYTF. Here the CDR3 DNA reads TGTGCCACCGCAGCCGGGATCTCCTATGGCTACACCTTC.

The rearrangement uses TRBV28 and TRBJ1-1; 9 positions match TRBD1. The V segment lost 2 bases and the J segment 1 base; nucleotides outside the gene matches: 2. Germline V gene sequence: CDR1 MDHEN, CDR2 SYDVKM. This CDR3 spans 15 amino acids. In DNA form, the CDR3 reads TGTGCCAGCAGTTTAACAGGGGGCCCGAACACTGAAGCTTTCTTT. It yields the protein CASSLTGGPNTEAFF. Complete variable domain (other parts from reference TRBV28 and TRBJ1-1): DVKVTQSSRYLVKRTGEKVFLECVQDMDHENMFWYRQDPGLGLRLIYFSYDVKMKEKGDIPEGYSVSREKKERFSLILESASTNQTSMYLCASSLTGGPNTEAFFGQGTRLTVV.